This T cell receptor (beta chain) was captured in a study of CD8 T cells in ankylosing spondylitis. Whole-study results and caveats: Significantly higher representation of disease-linked clones was reported for matched ankylosing spondylitis synovial fluid. Reports of some motif variants in reactive arthritis synovial fluid and blood predate this one. Typical of ankylosing spondylitis blood, it appeared, was a TCR beta motif of eight highly homologous variants.

Germline V lookup: CDR1 SQVTM, CDR2 ANQGSEA. J lost 6 bases, V lost 1 base, and 2 bases had no gene match. The CDR3 extends over 12 amino acids. Libraries of TCR beta came from quantitative 5'-RACE with molecular barcodes. One entry per CDR3 protein, called by TCRdb with MiXCR from the 5' RACE reads. The table has around 440,000 distinct CDR3 sequences, about a sixth seen once. With regard to this clonotype: The antigen remains unidentified.

Sequencing was done on a sample of blood, either unsorted or a sorted T cell fraction (not recorded which). This chain joins TRBV29-1 and TRBJ1-1, with 7 bases matching TRBD1. The receptor comes from a male donor with ankylosing spondylitis. The CDR3 region is CSVEGQGPEAFF. For the CDR3, the DNA is TGCAGCGTTGAAGGACAGGGCCCTGAAGCTTTCTTT. Together with reference TRBV29-1 and TRBJ1-1, the CDR3 gives the full variable domain: SAVISQKPSRDICQRGTSLTIQCQVDSQVTMMFWYRQQPGQSLTLIATANQGSEATYESGFVIDKFPISRPNLTFSTLTVSNMSPEDSSIYLCSVEGQGPEAFFGQGTRLTVV.